This is a list of T cell receptor beta chains from one sample in a study of blood T cell repertoires in COVID-19. Some clones are missing from TCRdb's copy, which holds only in-frame ones; the method was immunoSEQ multiplex PCR. The table shows some 80,000 clones, with about 90% occurring only once. Material for sequencing was peripheral blood. These receptors were collected from a human donor in a cohort sampled during active COVID-19. Each CDR3 is given with its conserved first and last residue. Each record gives: clone size, J gene, V gene, D gene, CDR3 DNA, CDR3 protein. The D gene is left open where the match is weak. A row's size may be missing; if present it is once, few, many or a size class.

clone size: once; J gene: TRBJ1-1; V gene: TRBV6-2/TRBV6-3; D gene: .; CDR3 DNA: TGTGCCAGCAGTTACCCGGGGACTCCACAAGCTTTCTTT; CDR3 protein: CASSYPGTPQAFF
clone size: once; J gene: TRBJ1-2; V gene: TRBV11-2; D gene: .; CDR3 DNA: TGTGCCAGCAGCTTAGGAGGGAGGGGTTCCTATGGCTACACCTTC; CDR3 protein: CASSLGGRGSYGYTF
clone size: .; J gene: TRBJ1-5; V gene: TRBV7-9; D gene: TRBD1; CDR3 DNA: TGTGCCAGCAGCTTAGCTGCGGGACAGGCTCTTAGTCAGCCCCAGCATTTT; CDR3 protein: CASSLAAGQALSQPQHF
clone size: .; J gene: TRBJ1-1; V gene: TRBV29-1; D gene: .; CDR3 DNA: TGCAGCGTTTCCGGAGGAGGCACTGAAGCTTTCTTT; CDR3 protein: CSVSGGGTEAFF
clone size: .; J gene: TRBJ2-3; V gene: TRBV29-1; D gene: TRBD1; CDR3 DNA: TGCAGCGTTGTAAGAGACAGGGGAGGTGATACGCAGTATTTT; CDR3 protein: CSVVRDRGGDTQYF
clone size: .; J gene: TRBJ2-1; V gene: TRBV6-6; D gene: TRBD2; CDR3 DNA: TGTGCCAGCAGTCAAACCTCCTCGGAGCTAGCGGGGGATATGGTCTACAATGAGCAGTTCTTC; CDR3 protein: CASSQTSSELAGDMVYNEQFF
clone size: .; J gene: TRBJ1-2; V gene: TRBV6-6; D gene: .; CDR3 DNA: TGTGCCAGCAGCCACCTCGAGGGCTATGGCTACACCTTC; CDR3 protein: CASSHLEGYGYTF
clone size: .; J gene: TRBJ1-1; V gene: TRBV7-3; D gene: TRBD1; CDR3 DNA: TGTGCCAGCAGCTTAACGTCAGGGGGCCTCACTGAAGCTTTCTTT; CDR3 protein: CASSLTSGGLTEAFF
clone size: .; J gene: TRBJ2-5; V gene: TRBV28; D gene: .; CDR3 DNA: TGTGCCAGCAGTTCCGCGGGGGCCCAAGAGACCCAGTACTTC; CDR3 protein: CASSSAGAQETQYF
clone size: .; J gene: TRBJ2-1; V gene: TRBV6-1; D gene: .; CDR3 DNA: TGTGCCAGCAGTGAAGCTGGGAGGTCCTACAATGAGCAGTTCTTC; CDR3 protein: CASSEAGRSYNEQFF
clone size: .; J gene: TRBJ1-5; V gene: TRBV7-8; D gene: .; CDR3 DNA: TGTGCCAGCAGCTTAGCGGGGGGGACAACACTTGGCAATCAGCCCCAGCATTTT; CDR3 protein: CASSLAGGTTLGNQPQHF
clone size: .; J gene: TRBJ1-4; V gene: TRBV27; D gene: .; CDR3 DNA: TGTGCCAGCAGTTTGCCAGGGGATAGGAAAAAACTGTTTTTT; CDR3 protein: CASSLPGDRKKLFF
clone size: .; J gene: TRBJ2-7; V gene: TRBV11-1; D gene: TRBD1; CDR3 DNA: TGTGCCAGCAGCCTCACCGGGACAGGACTACTTTACGAGCAGTACTTC; CDR3 protein: CASSLTGTGLLYEQYF
clone size: .; J gene: TRBJ1-3; V gene: TRBV5-8; D gene: .; CDR3 DNA: TGTGCCAGCAGCGCTGACAGGAGCTCTGGAAACACCATATATTTT; CDR3 protein: CASSADRSSGNTIYF
clone size: .; J gene: TRBJ1-2; V gene: TRBV6-5; D gene: TRBD1; CDR3 DNA: TGTGCCAGCAGTTTCCTCCAGGGGGCAGGGGGCTACACCTTC; CDR3 protein: CASSFLQGAGGYTF
clone size: .; J gene: TRBJ2-5; V gene: TRBV18; D gene: .; CDR3 DNA: TGTGCCAGCTCACCGGTAAACAGGGTGACGAGTGAGACCCAGTACTTC; CDR3 protein: CASSPVNRVTSETQYF
clone size: .; J gene: TRBJ1-6; V gene: TRBV5-4; D gene: .; CDR3 DNA: TGTGCCAGCAGCTCAACCGGGGGAGGAAATTCACCCCTCCACTTT; CDR3 protein: CASSSTGGGNSPLHF
clone size: .; J gene: TRBJ1-5; V gene: TRBV30; D gene: TRBD1; CDR3 DNA: TGTGCCTGGAGTCGGGGGGGGACAGGGGGCAATCAGCCCCAGCATTTT; CDR3 protein: CAWSRGGTGGNQPQHF
clone size: .; J gene: TRBJ2-1; V gene: TRBV3-1/TRBV3-2; D gene: TRBD2; CDR3 DNA: TGTGCCAGCAGCCAGGACTCTAGCGGGGGGCCACACAATGAGCAGTTCTTC; CDR3 protein: CASSQDSSGGPHNEQFF
clone size: .; J gene: TRBJ2-2; V gene: TRBV21-1; D gene: .; CDR3 DNA: TGTGCCAGCAGCATCCTTCCCCTAGCGGGAGGGCCGGGCACCGGGGAGCTGTTTTTT; CDR3 protein: CASSILPLAGGPGTGELFF
clone size: medium-sized; J gene: TRBJ2-1; V gene: TRBV7-9; D gene: TRBD2; CDR3 DNA: TGTGCCAGCAGCGGGAGCGGGGGGAGCTCCTACAATGAGCAGTTCTTC; CDR3 protein: CASSGSGGSSYNEQFF
clone size: .; J gene: TRBJ2-1; V gene: TRBV21-1; D gene: .; CDR3 DNA: TGTGCCAGCGGAGGGACAGGACAAACCCACAATGAGCAGTTCTTC; CDR3 protein: CASGGTGQTHNEQFF
clone size: once; J gene: TRBJ2-3; V gene: TRBV7-2; D gene: .; CDR3 DNA: TGTGCCAGCAGCTTAGCGCGGGACAGCACAGATACGCAGTATTTT; CDR3 protein: CASSLARDSTDTQYF
clone size: .; J gene: TRBJ1-6; V gene: TRBV5-6; D gene: TRBD1; CDR3 DNA: TGTGCCAGCAGCCCCCGGGACAGAGAATCACCCCTCCACTTT; CDR3 protein: CASSPRDRESPLHF
clone size: .; J gene: TRBJ1-6; V gene: TRBV5-1; D gene: TRBD1; CDR3 DNA: TGCGCCAGCAGCATATCCGGGACAGGCAATAATTCACCCCTCCACTTT; CDR3 protein: CASSISGTGNNSPLHF
clone size: few; J gene: TRBJ1-6; V gene: TRBV6-6; D gene: TRBD1; CDR3 DNA: TGTGCCAGCAGTACGGGACAGGGGTATTCACCCCTCCACTTT; CDR3 protein: CASSTGQGYSPLHF
clone size: .; J gene: TRBJ1-6; V gene: TRBV6-1; D gene: TRBD1; CDR3 DNA: TGTGCCAGCAGTGAAAACAGGGGTGATTCACCCCTCCACTTT; CDR3 protein: CASSENRGDSPLHF
clone size: .; J gene: TRBJ2-2; V gene: TRBV7-2; D gene: TRBD1; CDR3 DNA: TGTGCCAGTAGCAAACAGGGGGCGGGCACCGGGGAGCTGTTTTTT; CDR3 protein: CASSKQGAGTGELFF
clone size: .; J gene: TRBJ2-2; V gene: TRBV7-9; D gene: .; CDR3 DNA: TGTGCCAGCAGCTTAGAATTAGCTCCCGGGGAGCTGTTTTTT; CDR3 protein: CASSLELAPGELFF
clone size: .; J gene: TRBJ1-5; V gene: TRBV6-2/TRBV6-3; D gene: TRBD1; CDR3 DNA: TGTGCCAGCAGTTACTCGTCCGGGACAGGTGGACAGCCCCAGCATTTT; CDR3 protein: CASSYSSGTGGQPQHF
clone size: .; J gene: TRBJ2-1; V gene: TRBV18; D gene: TRBD2; CDR3 DNA: TGTGCCAGCTCCCGCCACGCGGGGGGGCAGGATGAGCAGTTCTTC; CDR3 protein: CASSRHAGGQDEQFF
clone size: .; J gene: TRBJ1-5; V gene: TRBV7-2; D gene: TRBD1; CDR3 DNA: TGTGCCAGCAGCCTATGGACAGGGATCGTTCAGCCCCAGCATTTT; CDR3 protein: CASSLWTGIVQPQHF
clone size: .; J gene: TRBJ1-6; V gene: TRBV7-9; D gene: TRBD1; CDR3 DNA: TGTGCCAGCAGCCTAGTGGGACAGGGAGAATCACCCCTCCACTTT; CDR3 protein: CASSLVGQGESPLHF
clone size: .; J gene: TRBJ2-2; V gene: TRBV7-9; D gene: TRBD2; CDR3 DNA: TGTGCCAGCAGCCAACGTAGACTAGCGGGAGCTAGCACCGGGGAGCTGTTTTTT; CDR3 protein: CASSQRRLAGASTGELFF
clone size: .; J gene: TRBJ2-3; V gene: TRBV2; D gene: TRBD1; CDR3 DNA: TGTGCCAGCAGTTTACGGGACAGAAACACAGATACGCAGTATTTT; CDR3 protein: CASSLRDRNTDTQYF
clone size: .; J gene: TRBJ2-7; V gene: TRBV11-2; D gene: .; CDR3 DNA: TGTGCCAGCAGCTTAAAGGACTCCCTGGGCGGGGACGAGCAGTACTTC; CDR3 protein: CASSLKDSLGGDEQYF